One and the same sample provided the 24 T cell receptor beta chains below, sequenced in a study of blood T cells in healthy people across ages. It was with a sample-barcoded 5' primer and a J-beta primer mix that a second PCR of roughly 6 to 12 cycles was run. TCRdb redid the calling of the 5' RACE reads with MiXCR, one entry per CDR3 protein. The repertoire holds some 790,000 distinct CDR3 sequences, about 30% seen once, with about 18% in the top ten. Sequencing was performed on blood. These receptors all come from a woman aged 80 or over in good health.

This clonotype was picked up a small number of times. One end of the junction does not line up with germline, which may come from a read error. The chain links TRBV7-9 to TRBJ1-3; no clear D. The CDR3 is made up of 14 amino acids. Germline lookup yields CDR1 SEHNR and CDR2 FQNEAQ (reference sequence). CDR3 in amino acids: CASVVGPAGSTIYF. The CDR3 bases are TGTGCCAGCGTTGTGGGCCCGGCGGGAAGCACCATATATTTT.

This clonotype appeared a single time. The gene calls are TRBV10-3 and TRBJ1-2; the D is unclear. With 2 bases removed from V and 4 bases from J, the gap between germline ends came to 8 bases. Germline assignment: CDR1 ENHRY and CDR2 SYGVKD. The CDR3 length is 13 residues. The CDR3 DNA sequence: TGTGCCATCAGTGAGCTCCCGGCCTATGGCTACACCTTC. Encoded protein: CAISELPAYGYTF.

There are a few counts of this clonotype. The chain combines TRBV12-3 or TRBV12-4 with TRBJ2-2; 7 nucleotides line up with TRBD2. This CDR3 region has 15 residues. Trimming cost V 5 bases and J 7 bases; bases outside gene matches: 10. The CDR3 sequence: CASSPLGGEVGELFF. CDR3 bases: TGTGCCAGCAGTCCCCTGGGAGGGGAGGTCGGGGAGCTGTTTTTT.

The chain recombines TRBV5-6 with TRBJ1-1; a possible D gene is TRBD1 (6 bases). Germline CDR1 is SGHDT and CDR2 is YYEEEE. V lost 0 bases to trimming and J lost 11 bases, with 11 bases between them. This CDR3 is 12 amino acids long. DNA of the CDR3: TGTGCCAGCAGCTTGGCGACAGGCGGTGCTTTCTTT. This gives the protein CASSLATGGAFF.

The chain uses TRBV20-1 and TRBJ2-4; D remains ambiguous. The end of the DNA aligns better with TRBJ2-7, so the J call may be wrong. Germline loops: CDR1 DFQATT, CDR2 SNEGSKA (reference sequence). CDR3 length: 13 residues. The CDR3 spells CSARVGSTYEQYF. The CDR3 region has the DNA TGCAGTGCTAGGGTGGGCAGTACCTACGAGCAGTACTTC.

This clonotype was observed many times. Here the CDR3 reads CASSQTGGGNQPQHF. In DNA, the CDR3 is TGTGCCAGCAGCCAAACAGGGGGCGGCAATCAGCCCCAGCATTTT. V and J are TRBV16 and TRBJ1-5; 9 nucleotides match TRBD1. V gave up 2 bases and J gave up 2 bases; unmatched junction bases: 1. Germline V gene lookup returns CDR1 KGHSY and CDR2 FQNENV. There are 15 residues in the CDR3. Full variable domain (rest looked up from reference TRBV16 and TRBJ1-5): GEEVAQTPKHLVRGEGQKAKLYCAPIKGHSYVFWYQQVLKNEFKFLISFQNENVFDETGMPKERFSAKCLPNSPCSLEIQATKLEDSAVYFCASSQTGGGNQPQHFGDGTRLSIL.

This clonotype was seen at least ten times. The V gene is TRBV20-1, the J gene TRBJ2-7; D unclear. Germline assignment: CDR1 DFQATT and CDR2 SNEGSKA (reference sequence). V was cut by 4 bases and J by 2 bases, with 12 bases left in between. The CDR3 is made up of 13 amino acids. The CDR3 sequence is CSAKSLLPYEQYF. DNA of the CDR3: TGCAGTGCTAAATCACTCCTGCCCTACGAGCAGTACTTC.

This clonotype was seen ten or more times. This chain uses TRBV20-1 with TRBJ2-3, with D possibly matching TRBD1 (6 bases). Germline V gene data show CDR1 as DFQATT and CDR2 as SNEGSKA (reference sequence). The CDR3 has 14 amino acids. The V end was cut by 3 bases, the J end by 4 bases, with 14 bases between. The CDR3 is CSASWGRRSDTQYF. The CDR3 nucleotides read TGCAGTGCTAGCTGGGGGCGGAGGTCAGATACGCAGTATTTT.

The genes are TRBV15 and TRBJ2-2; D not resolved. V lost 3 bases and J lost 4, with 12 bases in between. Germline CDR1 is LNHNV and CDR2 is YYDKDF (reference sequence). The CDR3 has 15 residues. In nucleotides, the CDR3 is TGTGCCACCAGCAGGCGACCGGCAACCACCGGGGAGCTGTTTTTT. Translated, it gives CATSRRPATTGELFF.

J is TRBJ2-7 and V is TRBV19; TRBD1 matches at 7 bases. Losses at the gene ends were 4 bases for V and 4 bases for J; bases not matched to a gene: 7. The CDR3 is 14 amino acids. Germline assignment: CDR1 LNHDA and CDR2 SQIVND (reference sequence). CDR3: CASSKQGTWYEQYF. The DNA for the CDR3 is TGTGCCAGTAGTAAACAGGGGACCTGGTACGAGCAGTACTTC.

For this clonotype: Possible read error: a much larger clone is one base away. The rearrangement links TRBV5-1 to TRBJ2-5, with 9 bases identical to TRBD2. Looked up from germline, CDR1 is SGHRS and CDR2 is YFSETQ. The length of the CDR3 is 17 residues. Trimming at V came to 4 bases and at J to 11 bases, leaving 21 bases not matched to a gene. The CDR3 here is CASSPTHWTSESGEQYF. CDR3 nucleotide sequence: TGCGCCAGCAGCCCAACCCATTGGACTAGCGAGAGCGGTGAGCAGTACTTC.

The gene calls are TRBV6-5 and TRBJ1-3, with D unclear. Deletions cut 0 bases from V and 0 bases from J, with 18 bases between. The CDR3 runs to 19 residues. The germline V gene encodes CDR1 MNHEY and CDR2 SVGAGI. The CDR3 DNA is TGTGCCAGCAGTTACTCCCACTCCCCCAAGCAGATCTCTGGAAACACCATATATTTT. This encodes CASSYSHSPKQISGNTIYF.

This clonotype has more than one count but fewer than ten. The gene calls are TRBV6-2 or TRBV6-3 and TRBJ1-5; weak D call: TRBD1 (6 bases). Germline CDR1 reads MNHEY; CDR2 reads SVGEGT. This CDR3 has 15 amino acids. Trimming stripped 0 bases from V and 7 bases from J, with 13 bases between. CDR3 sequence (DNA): TGTGCCAGCAGTTACTCGTCAGGGGTGCACCAGCCCCAGCATTTT. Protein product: CASSYSSGVHQPQHF.

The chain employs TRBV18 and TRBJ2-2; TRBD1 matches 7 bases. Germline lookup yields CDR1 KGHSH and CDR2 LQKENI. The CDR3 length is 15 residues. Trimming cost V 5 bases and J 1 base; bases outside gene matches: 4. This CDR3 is CASSNRDRNTGELFF. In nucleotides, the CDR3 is TGTGCCAGCTCAAACCGGGACAGGAACACCGGGGAGCTGTTTTTT.

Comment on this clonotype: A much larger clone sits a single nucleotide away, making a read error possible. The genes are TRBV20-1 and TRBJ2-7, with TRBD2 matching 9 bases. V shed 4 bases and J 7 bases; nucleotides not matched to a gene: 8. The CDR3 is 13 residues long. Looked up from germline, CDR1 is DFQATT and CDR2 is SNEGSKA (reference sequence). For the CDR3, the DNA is TGCAGTGCTATTAGCGGGAGTTACAATGAGCAGTACTTC. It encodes CSAISGSYNEQYF.

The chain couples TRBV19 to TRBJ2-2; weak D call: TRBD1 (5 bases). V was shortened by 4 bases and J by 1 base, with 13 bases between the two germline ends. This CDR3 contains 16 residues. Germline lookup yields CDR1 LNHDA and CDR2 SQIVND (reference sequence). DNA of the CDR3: TGTGCCAGTAGTACCTCCGGACATTGGAACACCGGGGAGCTGTTTTTT. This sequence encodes CASSTSGHWNTGELFF. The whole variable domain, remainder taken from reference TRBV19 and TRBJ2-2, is DGGITQSPKYLFRKEGQNVTLSCEQNLNHDAMYWYRQDPGQGLRLIYYSQIVNDFQKGDIAEGYSVSREKKESFPLTVTSAQKNPTAFYLCASSTSGHWNTGELFFGEGSRLTVL.

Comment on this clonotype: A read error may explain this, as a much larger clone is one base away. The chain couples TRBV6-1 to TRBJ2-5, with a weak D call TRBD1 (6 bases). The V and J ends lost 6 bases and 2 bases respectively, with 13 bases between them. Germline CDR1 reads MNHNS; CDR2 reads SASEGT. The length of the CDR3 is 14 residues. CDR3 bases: TGTGCCAGCAGGGAACTACAGGGACAAGAGACCCAGTACTTC. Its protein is CASRELQGQETQYF.

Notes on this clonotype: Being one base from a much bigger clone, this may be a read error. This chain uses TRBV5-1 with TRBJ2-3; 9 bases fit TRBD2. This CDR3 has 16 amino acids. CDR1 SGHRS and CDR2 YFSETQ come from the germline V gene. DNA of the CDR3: TGCGCCGGCAGCCCCAACTCGCGGGGGGGTACAGATACGCAGTATTTT. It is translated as CAGSPNSRGGTDTQYF.

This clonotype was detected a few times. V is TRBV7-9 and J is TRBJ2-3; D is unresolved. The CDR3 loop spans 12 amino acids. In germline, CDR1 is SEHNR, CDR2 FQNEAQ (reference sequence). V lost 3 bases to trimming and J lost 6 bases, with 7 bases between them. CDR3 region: CASSFSRDTQYF. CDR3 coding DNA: TGTGCCAGCAGCTTTAGCAGGGATACGCAGTATTTT.

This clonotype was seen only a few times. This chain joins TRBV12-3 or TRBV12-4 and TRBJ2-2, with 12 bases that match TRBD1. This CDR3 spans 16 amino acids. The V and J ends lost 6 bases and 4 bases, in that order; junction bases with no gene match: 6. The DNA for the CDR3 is TGTGCCAGCAGCCAGGGACAGGGGGCTGGCACCGGGGAGCTGTTTTTT. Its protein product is CASSQGQGAGTGELFF.

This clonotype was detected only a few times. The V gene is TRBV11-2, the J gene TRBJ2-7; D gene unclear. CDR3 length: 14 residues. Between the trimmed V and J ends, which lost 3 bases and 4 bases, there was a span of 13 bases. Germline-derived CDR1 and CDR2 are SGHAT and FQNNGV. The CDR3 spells CASSFSHGKYEQYF. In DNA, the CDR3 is TGTGCCAGCAGCTTCTCTCACGGTAAATACGAGCAGTACTTC. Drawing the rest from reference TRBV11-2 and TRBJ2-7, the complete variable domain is EAGVAQSPRYKIIEKRQSVAFWCNPISGHATLYWYQQILGQGPKLLIQFQNNGVVDDSQLPKDRFSAERLKGVDSTLKIQPAKLEDSAVYLCASSFSHGKYEQYFGPGTRLTVT.

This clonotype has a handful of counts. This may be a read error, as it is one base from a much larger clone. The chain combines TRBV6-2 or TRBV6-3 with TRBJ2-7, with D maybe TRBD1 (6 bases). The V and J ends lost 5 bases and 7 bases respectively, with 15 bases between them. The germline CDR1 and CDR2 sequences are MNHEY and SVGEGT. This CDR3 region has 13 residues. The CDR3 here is CASSRTDLREQYF. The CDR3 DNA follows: TGTGCCAGCAGTCGGACAGATTTAAGGGAGCAGTACTTC.

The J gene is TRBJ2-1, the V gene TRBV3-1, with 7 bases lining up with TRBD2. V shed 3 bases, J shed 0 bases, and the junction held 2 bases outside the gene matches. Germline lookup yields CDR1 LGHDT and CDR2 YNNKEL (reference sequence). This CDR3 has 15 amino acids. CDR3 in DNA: TGTGCCAGCAGCCAGGGGAGGGTCTCCTACAATGAGCAGTTCTTC. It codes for CASSQGRVSYNEQFF.

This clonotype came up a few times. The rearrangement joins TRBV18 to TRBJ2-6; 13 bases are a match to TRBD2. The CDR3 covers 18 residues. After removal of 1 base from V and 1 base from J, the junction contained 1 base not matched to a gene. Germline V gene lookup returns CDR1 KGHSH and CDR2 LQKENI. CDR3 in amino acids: CASSPRTSGGSGANVLTF. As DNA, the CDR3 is TGTGCCAGCTCACCACGGACTAGCGGGGGTTCTGGGGCCAACGTCCTGACTTTC.